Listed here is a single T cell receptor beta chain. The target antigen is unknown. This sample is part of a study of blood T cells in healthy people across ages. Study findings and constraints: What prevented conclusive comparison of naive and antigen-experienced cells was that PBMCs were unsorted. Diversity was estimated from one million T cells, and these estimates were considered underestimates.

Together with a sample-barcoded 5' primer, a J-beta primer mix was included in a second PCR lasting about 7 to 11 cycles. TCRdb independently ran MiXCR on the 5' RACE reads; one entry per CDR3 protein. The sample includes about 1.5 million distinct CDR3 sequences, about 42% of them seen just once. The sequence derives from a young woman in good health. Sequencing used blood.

CDR3 DNA sequence: TGTGCCAGCACTATTGGTAGGCAGGGCTCCTACGAGCAGTACTTC. It codes for CASTIGRQGSYEQYF. The chain joins TRBV27 to TRBJ2-7, with D possibly being TRBD1 (5 bases). The CDR3 contains 15 residues. Germline V lookup: CDR1 MNHEY, CDR2 SMNVEV (reference sequence). Trimming cost V 7 bases and J 0 bases, with 16 bases left between them.